One T cell receptor (beta chain) is described in this entry. As yet, its antigen is unknown. Addition of a universal primer site occurred through template switching, and cDNA carried unique molecular identifiers. TCRdb passed the 5' RACE reads through MiXCR, listing each CDR3 protein once. Among around 340,000 distinct CDR3 sequences, 9% to 15% were seen once, and the ten largest hold 7.2%. This sample stems from a study of identical twins. Findings and limits, study-wide: Reduced insertions were recorded for abundant cord blood beta clonotypes, with no such pattern in memory repertoires. The conclusions drew on cross-sectional statistical analysis instead of tracking the same donors.

Germline-derived CDR1 and CDR2 are LGHDT and YNNKEL (reference sequence). CDR3 length: 17 amino acids. V shed 0 bases, J shed 6 bases, and the junction held 8 bases outside the gene matches. These data were also filed under a second study, of yellow fever vaccine responses in identical twins.

The receptor was derived from a woman aged 18 to 35 in good health. The specimen sequenced was CD8+ T cells sorted from blood. The chain joins TRBV3-1 to TRBJ2-2; 9 bases match TRBD2. In DNA form, the CDR3 reads TGTGCCAGCAGCCAAGATAAGAGGTTAGCGGGAGCCGGGGAGCTGTTTTTT. Its translation is CASSQDKRLAGAGELFF.